The 10 T cell receptor beta chains below were found in one sample sequenced in a study of long-term antiretroviral therapy in people with HIV. It was version v3.0 of the immunoSEQ assay that was run at survey level. Some clones are missing from TCRdb's copy, which holds only in-frame ones; the method was immunoSEQ multiplex PCR. Of some 16,000 clones in the sample, around 95% are singletons; the top ten hold approximately 1.5%. This material consisted of unsorted PBMCs, taken less than 11 years after starting antiretroviral therapy. Receptors were obtained from a man between 25 and 39 years old with HIV.

For the CDR3, the DNA is TGTGCCAGCAGCTTAGCCATGCGGGTCTACGAGCAGTACTTC. Protein sequence: CASSLAMRVYEQYF. V usage is TRBV7-9 and J usage is TRBJ2-7, with TRBD2 as a possible D gene (5 bases). V was pared by 0 bases and J by 3 bases, with 9 bases between. Germline V gene lookup returns CDR1 SEHNR and CDR2 FQNEAQ (reference sequence). The CDR3 contains 14 residues.

The chain recombines TRBV27 with TRBJ2-3; D uncertain. V was clipped by 3 bases and J by 4 bases, with 8 bases between them. CDR3 length equals 13 residues. Germline V gene lookup returns CDR1 MNHEY and CDR2 SMNVEV (reference sequence). DNA for the CDR3: TGTGCCAGCAGTTTTTCTTCATCAGATACGCAGTATTTT. Protein: CASSFSSSDTQYF.

The CDR3 DNA follows: TGCAGCGTTTTCCCGGGACTAGGGGCAGATACGCAGTATTTT. It is translated as CSVFPGLGADTQYF. The chain combines TRBV29-1 with TRBJ2-3, with 8 bases aligning to TRBD2. Germline loops: CDR1 SQVTM, CDR2 ANQGSEA. The CDR3 length is 14 residues. Trimming cost V 5 bases and J 4 bases; bases outside gene matches: 8.

The chain has TRBV29-1 and TRBJ1-1; weak D call: TRBD1 (5 bases). The CDR3 runs 13 residues. V was cut by 3 bases and J by 1 base, with 9 bases left in between. CDR1 and CDR2 (germline): SQVTM, ANQGSEA. The CDR3 nucleotides read TGCAGCGTTGAGGGGGAAACGAACACTGAAGCTTTCTTT. It codes for CSVEGETNTEAFF.

Only one count was recorded for this clone. V gene TRBV27 combines with J gene TRBJ1-5, with 8 bases lining up with TRBD1. The germline gives CDR1 MNHEY, CDR2 SMNVEV (reference sequence). V was pared by 0 bases and J by 7 bases, with 5 bases of the junction left unmatched. This CDR3 is built from 15 residues. The DNA of the CDR3 is TGTGCCAGCAGTTTATCGGGGGACAGGACCCAGCCCCAGCATTTT. Its translation: CASSLSGDRTQPQHF.

V gene TRBV6-5 combines with J gene TRBJ2-5; D is uncertain. Germline lookup yields CDR1 MNHEY and CDR2 SVGAGI. This CDR3 spans 13 amino acids. V was trimmed by 2 bases and J by 2 bases, leaving 6 bases between them. The CDR3, as DNA: TGTGCCAGCAGTTACGGCAGTCAAGAGACCCAGTACTTC. Its protein is CASSYGSQETQYF.

The chain links TRBV5-4 to TRBJ1-2; TRBD1 matches 7 bases. CDR1 is SGHNT and CDR2 is YYREEE in the germline V gene (reference sequence). The CDR3 consists of 15 residues. V lost 4 bases and J lost 0; bases outside the gene matches: 6. The CDR3: CASSADRVSNYGYTF. Here the CDR3 DNA reads TGTGCCAGCAGCGCAGACAGGGTTTCTAACTATGGCTACACCTTC. The complete variable domain, with remaining parts taken from reference TRBV5-4 and TRBJ1-2, reads ETGVTQSPTHLIKTRGQQVTLRCSSQSGHNTVSWYQQALGQGPQFIFQYYREEENGRGNFPPRFSGLQFPNYSSELNVNALELDDSALYLCASSADRVSNYGYTFGSGTRLTVV.

This chain joins TRBV2 and TRBJ2-5; D gene unclear. CDR1 and CDR2 from the germline V gene are SNHLY and FYNNEI. There are 11 residues in the CDR3. The V gene lost 6 bases and the J gene lost 7 bases, with 9 bases spanning the gap. CDR3 in DNA: TGTGCCAGCAGAACGGATTGGACCCAGTACTTC. Protein product: CASRTDWTQYF.

With regard to this clone: One end of the junction fails to match germline, which may point to a read error. The rearrangement joins TRBV7-7 to TRBJ2-5; 8 bases align to TRBD1. The CDR3 length is 13 residues. The germline CDR1 and CDR2 sequences are SSHAT and FNYEAQ (reference sequence). CDR3 sequence reads: CASSIRTGETQYF. The CDR3 region has the DNA TGTGCTAGCAGCATAAGGACAGGGGAGACCCAGTACTTC.

This chain uses TRBV5-6 with TRBJ1-6; D gene ambiguous. The CDR3 is 15 residues long. Germline CDR1 SGHDT, CDR2 YYEEEE. With 7 bases removed from V and 0 bases from J, the gap between germline ends came to 11 bases. The CDR3 region has the DNA TGTGCCAGCTCTCGCGTAAGCTCCTATAATTCACCCCTCCACTTT. Translation gives CASSRVSSYNSPLHF.